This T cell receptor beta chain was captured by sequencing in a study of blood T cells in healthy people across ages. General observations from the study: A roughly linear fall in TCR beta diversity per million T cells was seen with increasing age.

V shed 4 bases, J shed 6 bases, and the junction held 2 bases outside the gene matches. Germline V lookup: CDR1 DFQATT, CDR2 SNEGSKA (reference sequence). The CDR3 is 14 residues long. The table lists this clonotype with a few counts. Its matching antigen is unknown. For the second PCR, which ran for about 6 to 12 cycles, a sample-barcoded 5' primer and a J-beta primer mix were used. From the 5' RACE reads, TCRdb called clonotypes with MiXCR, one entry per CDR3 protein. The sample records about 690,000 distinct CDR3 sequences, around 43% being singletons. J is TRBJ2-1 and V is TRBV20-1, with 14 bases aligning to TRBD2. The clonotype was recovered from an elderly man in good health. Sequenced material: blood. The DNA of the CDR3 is TGCAGTGCTACAGGACTAGCGGGAGGCAATGAGCAGTTCTTC. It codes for CSATGLAGGNEQFF.